The 32 T cell receptor beta chains in this list originate from one sample, sequenced in a study of T cell clones after liver transplantation. Using immunoSEQ multiplex PCR, the repertoire was profiled, and TCRdb retains in-frame clones only, with some absent. The repertoire includes 95,000 to 110,000 clones, about 86% of them detected once, and approximately 2.9% sits in the top ten. This sample comprised CD4+ T cells from blood, obtained 47 months after liver transplant. These receptors were collected from a human patient who received a liver transplant. Part of the T cells may come from the graft donor.

The rearrangement joins TRBV28 to TRBJ2-7, with D uncertain. This CDR3 contains 13 residues. Trimming cost V 3 bases and J 0 bases, with 6 bases left between them. Germline CDR1 and CDR2: MDHEN and SYDVKM. The CDR3 coding sequence is TGTGCCAGCAGTTTTTTGGGCTCCTACGAGCAGTACTTC. Encoded protein: CASSFLGSYEQYF.

The chain carries TRBV11-2 and TRBJ1-6; D not certain. Per the germline V gene, CDR1 is SGHAT and CDR2 is FQNNGV. The ends were cut back, 2 bases at V and 9 bases at J, with 8 bases in the middle. CDR3 length: 13 amino acids. Here the CDR3 reads CASSLTPISPLHF. The CDR3 nucleotides read TGTGCCAGCAGCTTAACCCCGATTTCACCCCTCCACTTT.

This chain connects TRBV6-6 to TRBJ1-1, with no clear D. V was clipped by 2 bases and J by 0 bases, with 4 bases between them. The CDR3 has 13 residues. Per the germline V gene, CDR1 is MNHNY and CDR2 is SVGAGI (reference sequence). CDR3 coding DNA: TGTGCCAGCAGTTACAGTCTGAACACTGAAGCTTTCTTT. Residues: CASSYSLNTEAFF.

The V call is TRBV27, the J call TRBJ2-5, with D perhaps TRBD1 (5 bases). The length of the CDR3 is 13 residues. V lost 3 bases and J lost 11, with 16 bases in between. From germline, CDR1 is MNHEY and CDR2 SMNVEV (reference sequence). The CDR3 nucleotides read TGTGCCAGCAGTTTGTCTGGCAGGGCTCCACAGTACTTC. It translates to CASSLSGRAPQYF.

The CDR3 DNA follows: TGTGCCAGTAGTCCCCAGTGGGGGGAGACCCAGTACTTC. Its translation: CASSPQWGETQYF. V usage is TRBV19 and J usage is TRBJ2-5; D could derive from TRBD1 or TRBD2 (5 bases each). The CDR3 is 13 amino acids. Looked up from germline, CDR1 is LNHDA and CDR2 is SQIVND (reference sequence). The V end lost 5 bases, the J end lost 5 bases, and 12 bases lay between the germline ends.

The chain is built from TRBV5-4 and TRBJ2-5; D not resolved. The V gene's germline CDR1 is SGHNT and CDR2 YYREEE (reference sequence). With 5 bases removed from V and 2 bases from J, the gap between germline ends came to 10 bases. The CDR3 sequence is 13 residues long. The CDR3 loop reads CASRAGRQETQYF. CDR3 in DNA: TGTGCCAGCAGGGCCGGTAGGCAAGAGACCCAGTACTTC.

This chain connects TRBV2 to TRBJ2-2, with D hard to call. The CDR3 is 14 amino acids. Germline CDR1 and CDR2: SNHLY and FYNNEI. The V and J ends lost 2 bases and 2 bases respectively, with 6 bases between them. The CDR3 here is CASSERHNTGELFF. The CDR3 bases are TGTGCCAGCAGTGAAAGGCACAACACCGGGGAGCTGTTTTTT.

The rearrangement links TRBV6-5 to TRBJ2-5; no clear D. The CDR3 length is 13 residues. Germline V CDR1 and CDR2: MNHEY, SVGAGI. V shed 0 bases and J shed 2 bases, with 4 bases lying between them. The DNA of the CDR3 is TGTGCCAGCAGTTACTCCCAGCAAGAGACCCAGTACTTC. Protein product: CASSYSQQETQYF.

Note on this clone: The sample has other DNA sequences that encode this CDR3 too. The chain is built from TRBV5-1 and TRBJ2-3; D not resolved. CDR3 length: 13 amino acids. Trimming took off 8 bases at V and 6 bases at J, with 16 bases between the two ends. CDR1 and CDR2 (germline): SGHRS, YFSETQ. CDR3 in amino acids: CASSPYSRDTQYF. The CDR3 DNA sequence: TGCGCCAGTAGCCCTTATTCAAGGGATACGCAGTATTTT.

This rearrangement joins TRBV5-1 to TRBJ1-4; 9 nucleotides line up with TRBD1. Germline loops: CDR1 SGHRS, CDR2 YFSETQ. V was clipped by 2 bases and J by 8 bases; unmatched bases: 13. This CDR3 spans 17 amino acids. The CDR3 is CASSFQIRTGAEEKLFF. The CDR3 DNA sequence: TGCGCCAGCAGCTTCCAGATCAGGACAGGGGCAGAGGAAAAACTGTTTTTT.

The V and J genes are TRBV19 and TRBJ1-2; 9 nucleotides line up with TRBD1. V lost 9 bases and J lost 5; bases outside the gene matches: 4. There are 12 residues in the CDR3. CDR1 is LNHDA, CDR2 SQIVND, per germline (reference sequence). CDR3 amino acids: CASSDRGYGYTF. CDR3 sequence (DNA): TGTGCCAGCTCAGACAGGGGGTATGGCTACACCTTC.

This clone occurred a few times. The gene calls are TRBV6-1 and TRBJ1-6; 7 bases agree with TRBD1. With 6 bases clipped from V and 9 bases from J, the junction kept 5 bases outside the gene matches. CDR1 is MNHNS and CDR2 is SASEGT in the germline V gene. This CDR3 comprises 13 residues. CDR3: CASRQGDVSPLHF. The CDR3 nucleotides read TGTGCCAGCAGGCAGGGGGACGTTTCACCCCTCCACTTT.

This chain links TRBV27 with TRBJ2-7; a weak D match, TRBD1 (7 bases). Deletions cut 5 bases from V and 4 bases from J, with 18 bases between. CDR3 length: 15 residues. The V gene's germline CDR1 is MNHEY and CDR2 SMNVEV (reference sequence). The CDR3 nucleotides read TGTGCCAGCAGTACCCAGGAGGGGGCGTTTTACGAGCAGTACTTC. It yields the protein CASSTQEGAFYEQYF.

This clone appeared once. The chain has TRBV5-8 and TRBJ2-7; perhaps D is TRBD1 or TRBD2 (5 bases each). The ends were cut back, 6 bases at V and 9 bases at J, with 31 bases in the middle. The length of the CDR3 is 17 residues. The germline V gene has CDR1 SGHTS and CDR2 YDEGEE. The CDR3 sequence is CASKGPVKGTVVLGQYF. The CDR3 DNA reads TGTGCCAGCAAGGGTCCTGTTAAGGGGACCGTCGTCTTAGGGCAGTACTTC.

This chain links TRBV9 with TRBJ1-1; D gene unclear. Trimming took off 2 bases at V and 2 bases at J, with 7 bases between the two ends. Germline CDR1 and CDR2: SGDLS and YYNGEE. The CDR3 runs 13 residues. This chain's CDR3 is CASSVLRNTEAFF. CDR3 sequence (DNA): TGTGCCAGCAGCGTTCTTCGAAACACTGAAGCTTTCTTT.

The rearrangement uses TRBV29-1 and TRBJ1-4; D is unresolved. V lost 7 bases, J lost 6 bases, and 9 bases lay in between. The CDR3 is made up of 11 amino acids. Germline-derived CDR1 and CDR2 are SQVTM and ANQGSEA. CDR3 bases: TGCAGCGCCTGGGTCTATGAAAAACTGTTTTTT. Its protein product is CSAWVYEKLFF.

This clone has a handful of counts. The chain couples TRBV7-7 to TRBJ2-2; D is ambiguous. Germline CDR1 SSHAT, CDR2 FNYEAQ (reference sequence). Trimming cost V 5 bases and J 5 bases, with 12 bases left between them. The CDR3 is 14 amino acids. CDR3 coding DNA: TGTGCCAGCAGCGAAAGTACAGTTACCGGGGAGCTGTTTTTT. This gives the protein CASSESTVTGELFF.

The chain combines TRBV28 with TRBJ1-5, with a tentative D call TRBD1 (6 bases). The V end was cut by 6 bases, the J end by 5 bases, with 23 bases between. The CDR3 runs 17 residues. Germline V gene lookup returns CDR1 MDHEN and CDR2 SYDVKM. The CDR3: CASRSPVLTGTDQPQHF. The CDR3 coding sequence is TGTGCCAGCAGAAGCCCCGTCCTGACAGGCACGGATCAGCCCCAGCATTTT. The complete variable domain, with remaining parts taken from reference TRBV28 and TRBJ1-5, reads DVKVTQSSRYLVKRTGEKVFLECVQDMDHENMFWYRQDPGLGLRLIYFSYDVKMKEKGDIPEGYSVSREKKERFSLILESASTNQTSMYLCASRSPVLTGTDQPQHFGDGTRLSIL.

The chain carries TRBV2 and TRBJ2-7; D not certain. V was shortened by 2 bases and J by 5 bases, with 19 bases between the two germline ends. The V gene's germline CDR1 is SNHLY and CDR2 FYNNEI. This CDR3 spans 16 amino acids. The CDR3 DNA sequence: TGTGCCAGCAGTGAACAACACTTATATGCGACCCACGAGCAGTACTTC. It translates to CASSEQHLYATHEQYF.

The chain carries TRBV28 and TRBJ2-2; D gene unclear. V was cut by 7 bases and J by 3 bases, with 24 bases left in between. CDR3 length: 18 amino acids. CDR1 and CDR2 from the germline V gene are MDHEN and SYDVKM. This CDR3 is CASTKIEVYTSDTGELFF. CDR3 coding DNA: TGTGCCAGCACGAAAATCGAGGTTTATACTTCGGACACCGGGGAGCTGTTTTTT.

The chain carries TRBV6-5 and TRBJ2-3; D possibly corresponds to TRBD1 (6 bases). The CDR3 has 15 amino acids. V was pared by 4 bases and J by 2 bases, with 13 bases between. CDR1 is MNHEY, CDR2 SVGAGI, per germline. The CDR3 DNA sequence: TGTGCCAGCAGTTGGACAGCGGATATCACAGATACGCAGTATTTT. Amino acid sequence: CASSWTADITDTQYF.

The rearrangement uses TRBV4-2 and TRBJ1-5; D gene uncertain. CDR1 is LGHNA and CDR2 is YNFKEQ in the germline V gene. V dropped 0 bases and J dropped 1 base, with 10 bases sitting between them. The CDR3 sequence is 16 residues long. The CDR3 DNA reads as TGTGCCAGCAGCCAAGATCCGAGAAGAAGCAATCAGCCCCAGCATTTT. Translated: CASSQDPRRSNQPQHF.

The V and J genes are TRBV5-6 and TRBJ1-3, with 7 bases aligning to TRBD1. The germline CDR1 and CDR2 sequences are SGHDT and YYEEEE. This CDR3 spans 16 amino acids. The ends lost 0 bases at V and 0 bases at J; junction bases unmatched: 3. The CDR3: CASSLEGGYSGNTIYF. DNA of the CDR3: TGTGCCAGCAGCTTGGAAGGGGGCTACTCTGGAAACACCATATATTTT.

This clone was seen a handful of times. The chain is built from TRBV5-4 and TRBJ2-5; D is unresolved. From germline, CDR1 is SGHNT and CDR2 YYREEE (reference sequence). The CDR3 is 13 amino acids. Trimming removed 4 bases at V and 4 bases at J, with 11 bases between. The CDR3 bases are TGTGCCAGCAGCGTTCTTGCCGGAGAGACCCAGTACTTC. Residues: CASSVLAGETQYF.

This chain uses TRBV5-1 with TRBJ2-6; D is uncertain. V was pared by 2 bases and J by 0 bases, with 9 bases between. The CDR3 covers 16 residues. Germline V gene sequence: CDR1 SGHRS, CDR2 YFSETQ. CDR3 sequence (DNA): TGCGCCAGCAGCTTAGCTAGGGACTCTGGGGCCAACGTCCTGACTTTC. Residues: CASSLARDSGANVLTF.

The J gene is TRBJ2-1, the V gene TRBV4-1; maybe TRBD1 (6 bases). This CDR3 is 17 amino acids long. V gave up 4 bases and J gave up 2 bases, with 18 bases separating them. Per the germline V gene, CDR1 is MGHRA and CDR2 is YSYEKL. The CDR3 DNA follows: TGCGCCAGCAGCCCCGAACAGGGTACAATGGCCTACAATGAGCAGTTCTTC. Protein sequence: CASSPEQGTMAYNEQFF.

The chain employs TRBV19 and TRBJ1-1, with a tentative D call TRBD1 (5 bases). V was cut by 7 bases and J by 2 bases, with 8 bases left in between. The length of the CDR3 is 12 residues. From germline, CDR1 is LNHDA and CDR2 SQIVND (reference sequence). The chain's CDR3 is CASTGGNTEAFF. Here the CDR3 DNA reads TGTGCCAGTACGGGGGGTAACACTGAAGCTTTCTTT.

The V call is TRBV19, the J call TRBJ1-1; tentative D call: TRBD1 (6 bases). V was trimmed by 6 bases and J by 1 base, leaving 9 bases between them. The V gene's germline CDR1 is LNHDA and CDR2 SQIVND (reference sequence). CDR3 length equals 13 residues. The CDR3 region has the DNA TGTGCCAGTAGGAACAGGGAGAACACTGAAGCTTTCTTT. This gives the protein CASRNRENTEAFF.

The chain links TRBV19 to TRBJ2-2, with a weak D call TRBD1 (6 bases). The CDR3 covers 14 residues. V was pared by 1 base and J by 6 bases, with 9 bases between. Germline V gene sequence: CDR1 LNHDA, CDR2 SQIVND (reference sequence). The CDR3, as DNA: TGTGCCAGTAGTATAGGAAACAGGGCCGGGGAGCTGTTTTTT. Its translation is CASSIGNRAGELFF.

The J gene is TRBJ1-3, the V gene TRBV29-1; the D is unclear. Per germline, CDR1 SQVTM and CDR2 ANQGSEA. The CDR3 is 12 residues long. The V and J ends lost 4 bases and 0 bases respectively, with 4 bases between them. The CDR3: CSVGVSGNTIYF. CDR3 DNA: TGCAGCGTTGGGGTCTCTGGAAACACCATATATTTT.

The chain combines TRBV6-5 with TRBJ2-1; 7 bases match TRBD1. Trimming removed 4 bases from V and 7 bases from J; junction bases left unmatched: 10. This CDR3 region has 15 residues. CDR1 MNHEY and CDR2 SVGAGI come from the germline V gene. The CDR3 DNA reads TGTGCCAGCAGTTCAGACAGGGCGAGGGGGAATGAGCAGTTCTTC. This codes for CASSSDRARGNEQFF.

The rearrangement uses TRBV7-9 and TRBJ2-1; no definite D call. Germline CDR1 is SEHNR and CDR2 is FQNEAQ (reference sequence). V gave up 5 bases and J gave up 8 bases, with 22 bases separating them. The CDR3 has 16 amino acids. The DNA for the CDR3 is TGTGCCAGCAGCCCCCCCCCTCGGCAGTATCGGGATGAGCAGTTCTTC. It is translated as CASSPPPRQYRDEQFF.